This T cell receptor (beta chain) is from a study of T cell responses to AZD1222 COVID-19 vaccine. Clones were read by immunoSEQ multiplex PCR, and TCRdb kept only the in-frame ones, dropping some. This table has 150,000 to 200,000 clones, just over 90% appearing once. V lost 3 bases, J lost 5 bases, and 7 bases stayed unmatched. The CDR3 extends over 15 amino acids. Germline CDR1 MNHNS, CDR2 SASEGT. The sample consisted of peripheral blood, taken 28 days after the second AZD1222 dose. The clonotype originates from an adult who received the AZD1222 COVID-19 vaccine. The chain employs TRBV6-1 and TRBJ2-5; 9 bases are a match to TRBD2. CDR3 amino acids: CASSETAGGAETQYF. The DNA for the CDR3 is TGTGCCAGCAGTGAGACGGCGGGGGGGGCCGAGACCCAGTACTTC.